This TCR beta chain stems from a study of blood T cells in healthy people across ages. In germline, CDR1 is LGHDT, CDR2 YNNKEL (reference sequence). The germline V and J ends were trimmed by 2 bases and 4 bases, with 14 bases remaining between them. The CDR3 is 15 residues long. Donors were systemically healthy Caucasian individuals from Russia aged roughly 6 to 100 years. Sample-barcoded 5' priming and a J-beta primer mix drove a second PCR of about 6 to 11 cycles. Each CDR3 protein is one row after TCRdb ran MiXCR on the 5' RACE reads. Of about 650,000 distinct CDR3 sequences in the sample, 32% are singletons; the top ten hold approximately 15%.

This chain links TRBV3-1 with TRBJ1-1; D unclear. The clonotype comes from a woman aged 80 or older in good health. Sequenced material: blood. The CDR3 region is CASSQNRAMGTEAFF. In DNA, the CDR3 is TGTGCCAGCAGCCAAAACCGCGCTATGGGCACTGAAGCTTTCTTT. Combining the CDR3 with reference TRBV3-1 and TRBJ1-1 gives the whole variable domain DTAVSQTPKYLVTQMGNDKSIKCEQNLGHDTMYWYKQDSKKFLKIMFSYNNKELIINETVPNRFSPKSPDKAHLNLHINSLELGDSAVYFCASSQNRAMGTEAFFGQGTRLTVV.